The clone carrying this T cell receptor (beta chain) occurred many times. Its target is unknown. The authors produced cDNA by 5'RACE using 10-nucleotide random UMIs. The authors obtained over 160 million TCR-beta sequences from 15-18 subjects per sequencing run. TCRdb passed the 5' RACE reads through MiXCR, listing each CDR3 protein once. The sample yields 71,000 or so distinct CDR3 sequences, roughly 13% seen once. This sample was included in a study of neurological immune-mediated disorders. Time point of the sample: longitudinal time-point 1 (baseline). PBMCs stored at -80 C, numbering 2 million, were the origin of the unsorted libraries. The CDR3 totals 14 residues. V lost 4 bases and J 4 bases, leaving 12 bases between the germline ends. The germline gives CDR1 SNHLY, CDR2 FYNNEI. Points from the study as a whole: No CDR3 amino acid sequences recurred among expanded clones across subjects, suggesting private repertoires in all groups.

This receptor was identified in a female donor with HTLV-1-associated myelopathy (HAM/TSP). The specimen was PBMCs. The chain uses TRBV2 and TRBJ2-3; tentative D call: TRBD2 (7 bases). In DNA form, the CDR3 reads TGTGCCAGCAGTGCCCTAGGGGGGGCAGATACGCAGTATTTT. Translation gives CASSALGGADTQYF.